Presented here are 17 T cell receptor beta chains from one specimen sequenced in a study of T cell changes during pregnancy in multiple sclerosis. Repertoires were generated with immunoSEQ multiplex PCR, while TCRdb's copy carries only in-frame clones and drops some. The sample lists under 65,000 clones; about nine tenths were seen once. The sequencing used peripheral blood, collected in the first trimester of pregnancy. The source is a female donor in good health, enrolled as a control in a pregnancy study.

This CDR3 is CASSLSFSDSSYNSPLHF. The CDR3 DNA follows: TGTGCCAGCAGCTTATCGTTCTCGGACAGCTCCTATAATTCACCCCTCCACTTT. The chain combines TRBV7-8 with TRBJ1-6; possible D gene TRBD1, 6 bases. The CDR3 is 18 amino acids. Germline CDR1 and CDR2: SGHVS and FQNEAQ. Trimming left V 2 bases short and J 0 bases short, with 14 bases between.

The rearrangement uses TRBV19 and TRBJ1-2, with 8 bases identical to TRBD1. With V trimmed by 9 bases and J by 1 base, 13 bases remained unmatched. Germline values: CDR1 LNHDA, CDR2 SQIVND (reference sequence). The CDR3 extends over 16 amino acids. CDR3 region: CASRRTGRGFNYGYTF. The CDR3 DNA sequence: TGTGCCAGCCGACGGACAGGGAGAGGGTTTAACTATGGCTACACCTTC.

The V call is TRBV4-3, the J call TRBJ1-2; D perhaps matches TRBD1 (5 bases). Deletions cut 1 base from V and 2 bases from J, with 11 bases between. Looked up from germline, CDR1 is LGHNA and CDR2 is YSLEER. This CDR3 is 15 amino acids long. The DNA of the CDR3 is TGCGCCAGCAGCCAAGGGTCAGGGTTCAACTATGGCTACACCTTC. Protein: CASSQGSGFNYGYTF.

The gene calls are TRBV19 and TRBJ1-5; D call uncertain. The V end lost 2 bases, the J end lost 3 bases, and 5 bases lay between the germline ends. Looked up from germline, CDR1 is LNHDA and CDR2 is SQIVND (reference sequence). The CDR3 extends over 13 amino acids. The CDR3 DNA reads as TGTGCCAGTAGTATACGAGTCAATCAGCCCCAGCATTTT. The encoded protein is CASSIRVNQPQHF.

This clone was picked up one time. The genes are TRBV4-2 and TRBJ1-2; 7 nucleotides line up with TRBD1. The CDR3 consists of 14 residues. V trimming: 0 bases; J trimming: 7 bases; junction bases outside the gene matches: 5. Per the germline V gene, CDR1 is LGHNA and CDR2 is YNFKEQ. The CDR3 protein is CASSQDKGAGGYTF. As DNA, the CDR3 is TGTGCCAGCAGCCAAGATAAGGGGGCGGGTGGCTACACCTTC.

The rearrangement uses TRBV10-3 and TRBJ2-1; TRBD2 is a possible D gene (5 bases). Trimming pared 3 bases from V and 9 bases from J, leaving 15 bases between. CDR1 ENHRY and CDR2 SYGVKD come from the germline V gene. The CDR3 is 14 residues long. The CDR3 region has the DNA TGTGCCATCAGTGACCTGCTAGCTGAACCTGAGCAGTTCTTC. Protein product: CAISDLLAEPEQFF.

The chain has TRBV18 and TRBJ1-1, with D maybe TRBD1 (5 bases). The V gene lost 0 bases and the J gene lost 4 bases, with 12 bases spanning the gap. The germline gives CDR1 KGHSH, CDR2 LQKENI. This CDR3 contains 15 residues. The CDR3 sequence is CASSPPEGAGTEAFF. The CDR3 DNA follows: TGTGCCAGCTCACCACCTGAAGGGGCTGGCACTGAAGCTTTCTTT. The variable domain in full, with the rest retrieved from reference TRBV18 and TRBJ1-1, is NAGVMQNPRHLVRRRGQEARLRCSPMKGHSHVYWYRQLPEEGLKFMVYLQKENIIDESGMPKERFSAEFPKEGPSILRIQQVVRGDSAAYFCASSPPEGAGTEAFFGQGTRLTVV.

The chain employs TRBV4-3 and TRBJ1-2; D gene ambiguous. The V gene lost 1 base and the J gene lost 4 bases, with 10 bases spanning the gap. CDR3 size: 14 residues. In germline, CDR1 is LGHNA, CDR2 YSLEER. In DNA form, the CDR3 reads TGCGCCAGCAGCCAAGTGAGGGATGGCTATGGCTACACCTTC. It yields the protein CASSQVRDGYGYTF.

The rearrangement joins TRBV14 to TRBJ1-2; 9 nucleotides align to TRBD1. Germline CDR1 and CDR2: SGHDN and FVKESK. CDR3 size: 15 residues. V gave up 3 bases and J gave up 2 bases; unmatched junction bases: 4. The DNA for the CDR3 is TGTGCCAGCAGCCACCCGGGACAGGGAAACTATGGCTACACCTTC. Translated, it gives CASSHPGQGNYGYTF.

V is TRBV6-6 and J is TRBJ1-1; 9 bases map to TRBD1. Germline V gene sequence: CDR1 MNHNY, CDR2 SVGAGI (reference sequence). The junction had 8 bases not matched to a gene; V was cut back by 5 bases and J by 4 bases. The CDR3 extends over 15 amino acids. The CDR3 loop reads CASSDRQGVVTEAFF. The CDR3 DNA follows: TGTGCCAGCAGTGACCGACAGGGGGTTGTCACTGAAGCTTTCTTT.

The chain combines TRBV12-5 with TRBJ2-1; the match to TRBD2 covers 10 bases. From germline, CDR1 is LGHNT and CDR2 FRNRAP. After removal of 0 bases from V and 6 bases from J, the junction contained 2 bases not matched to a gene. The CDR3 spans 15 residues. The CDR3 loop reads CASGLVAGGVNEQFF. Written as DNA, the CDR3 is TGTGCTAGTGGTTTGGTAGCGGGAGGGGTCAATGAGCAGTTCTTC.

CDR3 DNA sequence: TGTGCCAGCAGCTCCGACAGGGATCGGAACATTCAGTACTTC. Encoded protein: CASSSDRDRNIQYF. The gene calls are TRBV7-9 and TRBJ2-4; TRBD1 matches 7 bases. The CDR3 contains 14 residues. Losses at the gene ends were 4 bases for V and 7 bases for J; bases not matched to a gene: 7. Germline CDR1 SEHNR, CDR2 FQNEAQ (reference sequence).

A few counts support this clone. The CDR3 DNA sequence: TGTGCCAGTAGTCCCTCACAGGGGAACACTGAAGCTTTCTTT. It specifies CASSPSQGNTEAFF. This sequence joins TRBV19 and TRBJ1-1; D may be TRBD1 (6 bases). CDR3 length: 14 residues. V lost 5 bases to trimming and J lost 1 base, with 11 bases between them. Per germline, CDR1 LNHDA and CDR2 SQIVND (reference sequence).

The chain carries TRBV25-1 and TRBJ2-1; 7 bases match TRBD2. The CDR3 is made up of 14 amino acids. Unmatched junction bases numbered 5, after V lost 9 bases and J lost 0 bases. Germline lookup yields CDR1 MGHDK and CDR2 SYGVNS. The DNA for the CDR3 is TGTGCCAGTGCCCGGGACTACTCCTACAATGAGCAGTTCTTC. The encoded protein is CASARDYSYNEQFF.

This chain joins TRBV19 and TRBJ2-1; TRBD1 aligns across 11 bases. V lost 6 bases and J lost 5; bases outside the gene matches: 21. CDR3 size: 20 residues. CDR1 and CDR2 from the germline V gene are LNHDA and SQIVND (reference sequence). The CDR3, as DNA: TGTGCCAGTAGCCTCCGCCGGGACAGGGGGTACCCGATGTTTAACAATGAGCAGTTCTTC. Amino acid sequence: CASSLRRDRGYPMFNNEQFF.

The J gene is TRBJ2-7, the V gene TRBV6-5; D remains unclear. Germline V gene lookup returns CDR1 MNHEY and CDR2 SVGAGI. CDR3 size: 15 residues. The germline V and J ends were trimmed by 0 bases and 6 bases, with 15 bases remaining between them. CDR3 protein: CASSYSSVPWREQYF. CDR3 bases: TGTGCCAGCAGTTACTCGAGCGTACCCTGGCGCGAGCAGTACTTC.

The chain uses TRBV10-3 and TRBJ2-3; possibly TRBD2 for D (6 bases). The V gene's germline CDR1 is ENHRY and CDR2 SYGVKD. The ends were cut back, 6 bases at V and 5 bases at J, with 15 bases in the middle. This CDR3 spans 14 amino acids. The CDR3 here is CAIRGRLEGDTQYF. DNA of the CDR3: TGTGCCATCAGGGGGAGGCTCGAGGGAGATACGCAGTATTTT.